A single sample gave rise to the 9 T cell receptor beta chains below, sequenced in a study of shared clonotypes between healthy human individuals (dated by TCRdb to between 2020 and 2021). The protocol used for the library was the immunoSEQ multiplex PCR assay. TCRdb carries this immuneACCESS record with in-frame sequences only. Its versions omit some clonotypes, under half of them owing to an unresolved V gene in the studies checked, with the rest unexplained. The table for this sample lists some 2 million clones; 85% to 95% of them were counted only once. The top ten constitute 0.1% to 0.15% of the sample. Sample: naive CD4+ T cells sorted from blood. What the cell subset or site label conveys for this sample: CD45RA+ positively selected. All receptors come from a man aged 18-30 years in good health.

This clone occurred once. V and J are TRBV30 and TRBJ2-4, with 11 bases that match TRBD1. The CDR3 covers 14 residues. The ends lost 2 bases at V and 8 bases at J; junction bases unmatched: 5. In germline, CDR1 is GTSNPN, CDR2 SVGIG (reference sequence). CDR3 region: CAWSPGQGADIQYF. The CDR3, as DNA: TGTGCCTGGAGTCCCGGACAGGGGGCGGACATTCAGTACTTC.

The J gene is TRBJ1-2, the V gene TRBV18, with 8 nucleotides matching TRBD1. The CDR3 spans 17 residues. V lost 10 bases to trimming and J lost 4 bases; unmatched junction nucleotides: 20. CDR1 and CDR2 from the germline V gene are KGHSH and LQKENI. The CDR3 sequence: CATDNPVFDRGGYGYTF. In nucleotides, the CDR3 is TGTGCCACCGATAACCCGGTCTTCGACAGGGGAGGCTATGGCTACACCTTC.

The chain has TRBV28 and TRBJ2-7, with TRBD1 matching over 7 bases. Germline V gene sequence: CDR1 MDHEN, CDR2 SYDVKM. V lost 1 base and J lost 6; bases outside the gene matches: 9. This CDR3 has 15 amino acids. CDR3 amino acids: CASSLSSLGGSEQYF. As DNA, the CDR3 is TGTGCCAGCAGTTTATCTTCGTTAGGGGGCAGCGAGCAGTACTTC.

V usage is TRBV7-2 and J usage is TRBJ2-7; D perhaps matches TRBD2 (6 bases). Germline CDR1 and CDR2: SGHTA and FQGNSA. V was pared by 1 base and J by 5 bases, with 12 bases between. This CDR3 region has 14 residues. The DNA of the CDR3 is TGTGCCAGCAGCTTAGAACCGGGAGTTAACGAGCAGTACTTC. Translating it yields CASSLEPGVNEQYF.

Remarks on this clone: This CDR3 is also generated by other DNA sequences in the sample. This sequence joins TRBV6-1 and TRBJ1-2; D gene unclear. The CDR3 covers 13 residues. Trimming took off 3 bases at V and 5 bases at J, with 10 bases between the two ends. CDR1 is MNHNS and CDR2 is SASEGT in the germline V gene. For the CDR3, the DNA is TGTGCCAGCAGTGATCGAGGGAGTTATGGCTACACCTTC. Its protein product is CASSDRGSYGYTF.

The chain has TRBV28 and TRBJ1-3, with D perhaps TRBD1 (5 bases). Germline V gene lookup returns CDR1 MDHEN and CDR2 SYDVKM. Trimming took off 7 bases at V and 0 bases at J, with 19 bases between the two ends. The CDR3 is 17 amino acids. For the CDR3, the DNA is TGTGCCAGCAAGTCTTTCACAGGCTCCATCTCTGGAAACACCATATATTTT. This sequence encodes CASKSFTGSISGNTIYF. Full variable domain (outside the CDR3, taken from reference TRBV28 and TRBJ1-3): DVKVTQSSRYLVKRTGEKVFLECVQDMDHENMFWYRQDPGLGLRLIYFSYDVKMKEKGDIPEGYSVSREKKERFSLILESASTNQTSMYLCASKSFTGSISGNTIYFGEGSWLTVV.

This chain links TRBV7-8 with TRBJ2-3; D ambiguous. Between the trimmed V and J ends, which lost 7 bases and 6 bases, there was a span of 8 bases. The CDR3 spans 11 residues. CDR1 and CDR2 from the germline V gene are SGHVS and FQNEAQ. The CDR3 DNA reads TGTGCCAGCAAAATTTCCGATACGCAGTATTTT. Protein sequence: CASKISDTQYF.

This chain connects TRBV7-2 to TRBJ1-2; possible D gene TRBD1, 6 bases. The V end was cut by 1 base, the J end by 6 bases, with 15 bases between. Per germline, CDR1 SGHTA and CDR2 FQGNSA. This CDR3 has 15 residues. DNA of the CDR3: TGTGCCAGCAGCTTAGGGACTAGGGGGGAAGATGGCTACACCTTC. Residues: CASSLGTRGEDGYTF.

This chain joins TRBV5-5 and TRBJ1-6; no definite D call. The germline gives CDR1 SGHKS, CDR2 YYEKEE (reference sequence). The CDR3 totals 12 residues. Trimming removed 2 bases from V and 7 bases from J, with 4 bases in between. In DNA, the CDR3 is TGTGCCAGCAGCTTCGGGAATTCACCCCTCCACTTT. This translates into CASSFGNSPLHF.